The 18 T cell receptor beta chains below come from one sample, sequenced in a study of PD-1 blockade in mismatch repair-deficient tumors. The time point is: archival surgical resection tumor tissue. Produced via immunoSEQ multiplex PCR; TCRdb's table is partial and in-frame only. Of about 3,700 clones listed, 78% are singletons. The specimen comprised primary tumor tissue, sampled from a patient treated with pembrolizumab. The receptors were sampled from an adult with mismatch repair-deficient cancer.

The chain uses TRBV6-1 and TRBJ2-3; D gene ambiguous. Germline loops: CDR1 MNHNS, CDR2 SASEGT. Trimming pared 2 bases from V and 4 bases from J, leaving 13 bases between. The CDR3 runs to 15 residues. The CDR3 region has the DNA TGTGCCAGCAGTGAACGTGTGTTTTCCTCAGATACGCAGTATTTT. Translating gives CASSERVFSSDTQYF.

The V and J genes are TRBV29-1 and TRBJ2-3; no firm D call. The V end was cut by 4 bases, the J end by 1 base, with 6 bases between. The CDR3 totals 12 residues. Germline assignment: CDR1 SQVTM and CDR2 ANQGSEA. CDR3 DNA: TGCAGCGTTGTGAGCGGCACAGATACGCAGTATTTT. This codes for CSVVSGTDTQYF.

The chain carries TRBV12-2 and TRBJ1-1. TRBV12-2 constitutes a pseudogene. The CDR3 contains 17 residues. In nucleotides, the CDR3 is TGTGCAAGTCGCTTAGCCGGGAGGGGAAGCGAGAACACTGAAGCTTTCTTT. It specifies CASRLAGRGSENTEAFF.

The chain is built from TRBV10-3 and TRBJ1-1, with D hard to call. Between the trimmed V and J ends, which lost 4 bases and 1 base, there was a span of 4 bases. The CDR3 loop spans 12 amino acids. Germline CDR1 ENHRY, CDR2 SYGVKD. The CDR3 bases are TGTGCCATCAGTGTCGGGAACACTGAAGCTTTCTTT. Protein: CAISVGNTEAFF.

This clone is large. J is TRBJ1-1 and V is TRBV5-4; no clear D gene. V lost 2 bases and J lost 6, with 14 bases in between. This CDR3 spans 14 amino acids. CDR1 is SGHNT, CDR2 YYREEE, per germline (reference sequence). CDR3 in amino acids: CASSFPGIGSEAFF. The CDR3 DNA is TGTGCCAGCAGCTTTCCGGGGATAGGATCTGAAGCTTTCTTT. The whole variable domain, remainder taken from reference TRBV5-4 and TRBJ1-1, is ETGVTQSPTHLIKTRGQQVTLRCSSQSGHNTVSWYQQALGQGPQFIFQYYREEENGRGNFPPRFSGLQFPNYSSELNVNALELDDSALYLCASSFPGIGSEAFFGQGTRLTVV.

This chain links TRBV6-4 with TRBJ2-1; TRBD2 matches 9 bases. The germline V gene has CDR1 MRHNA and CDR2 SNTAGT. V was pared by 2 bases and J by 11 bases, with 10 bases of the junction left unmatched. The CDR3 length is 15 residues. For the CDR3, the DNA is TGTGCCAGCAGTGACGGGCGGGAGGGCCTTGCAAAGCAGTTCTTC. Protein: CASSDGREGLAKQFF.

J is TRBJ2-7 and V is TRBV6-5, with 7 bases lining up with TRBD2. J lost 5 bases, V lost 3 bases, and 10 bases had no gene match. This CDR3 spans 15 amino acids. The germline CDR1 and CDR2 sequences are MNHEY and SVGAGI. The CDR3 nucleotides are TGTGCCAGCAGTTATAAGGTGGGAGGGCCCCACGAGCAGTACTTC. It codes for CASSYKVGGPHEQYF.

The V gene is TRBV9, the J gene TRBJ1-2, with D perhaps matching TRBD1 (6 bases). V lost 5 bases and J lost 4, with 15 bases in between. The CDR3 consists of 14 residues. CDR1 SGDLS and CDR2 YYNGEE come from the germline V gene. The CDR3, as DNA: TGTGCCAGCAGAGGTGGGACAACCTTCTATGGCTACACCTTC. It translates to CASRGGTTFYGYTF.

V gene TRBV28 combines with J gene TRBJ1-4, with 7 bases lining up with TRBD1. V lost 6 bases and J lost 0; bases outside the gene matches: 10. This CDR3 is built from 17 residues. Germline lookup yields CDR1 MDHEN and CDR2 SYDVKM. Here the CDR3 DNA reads TGTGCCAGCAGCTCTCCTCGGGACAGTGCAACTAATGAAAAACTGTTTTTT. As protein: CASSSPRDSATNEKLFF.

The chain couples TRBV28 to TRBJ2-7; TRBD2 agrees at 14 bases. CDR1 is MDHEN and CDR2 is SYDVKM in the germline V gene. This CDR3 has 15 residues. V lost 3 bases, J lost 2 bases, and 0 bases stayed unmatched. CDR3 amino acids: CASSLGLAGAYEQYF. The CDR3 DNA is TGTGCCAGCAGTTTGGGACTAGCGGGAGCCTACGAGCAGTACTTC.

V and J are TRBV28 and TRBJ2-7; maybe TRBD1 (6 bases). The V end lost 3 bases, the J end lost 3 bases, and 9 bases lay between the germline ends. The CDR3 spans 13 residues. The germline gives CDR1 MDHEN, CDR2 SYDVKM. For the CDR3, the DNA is TGTGCCAGCAGTTTCCGGGACATCTACGAGCAGTACTTC. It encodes CASSFRDIYEQYF.

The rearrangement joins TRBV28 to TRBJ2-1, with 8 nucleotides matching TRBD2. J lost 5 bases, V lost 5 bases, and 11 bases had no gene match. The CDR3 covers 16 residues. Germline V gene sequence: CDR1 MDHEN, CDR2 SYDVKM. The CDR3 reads CASSPGGGLGNNEQFF. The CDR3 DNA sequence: TGTGCCAGCAGTCCCGGGGGGGGTTTGGGAAACAATGAGCAGTTCTTC.

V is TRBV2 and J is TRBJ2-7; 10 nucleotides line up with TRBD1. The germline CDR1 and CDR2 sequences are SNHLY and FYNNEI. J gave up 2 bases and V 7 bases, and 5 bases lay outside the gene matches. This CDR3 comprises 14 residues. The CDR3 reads CASIRTGGAYEQYF. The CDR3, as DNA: TGTGCCAGCATTCGGACAGGGGGAGCCTACGAGCAGTACTTC.

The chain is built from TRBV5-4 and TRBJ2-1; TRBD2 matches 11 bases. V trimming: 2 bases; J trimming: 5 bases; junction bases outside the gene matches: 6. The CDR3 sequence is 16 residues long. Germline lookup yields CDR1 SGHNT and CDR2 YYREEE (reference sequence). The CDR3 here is CASSFGTSGADNEQFF. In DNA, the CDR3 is TGTGCCAGCAGCTTCGGGACTAGCGGAGCCGACAATGAGCAGTTCTTC.

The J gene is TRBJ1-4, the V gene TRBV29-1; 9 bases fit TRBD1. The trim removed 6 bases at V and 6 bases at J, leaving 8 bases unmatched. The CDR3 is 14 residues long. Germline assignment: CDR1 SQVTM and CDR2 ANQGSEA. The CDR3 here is CSVATGGRYEKLFF. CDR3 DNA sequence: TGCAGCGTGGCCACAGGGGGCAGATATGAAAAACTGTTTTTT.

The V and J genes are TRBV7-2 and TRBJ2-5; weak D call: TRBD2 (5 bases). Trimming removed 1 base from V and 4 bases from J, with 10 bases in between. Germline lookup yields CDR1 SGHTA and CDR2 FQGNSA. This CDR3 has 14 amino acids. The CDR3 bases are TGTGCCAGCAGCTTAGTTTTAGGAGGAGAGACCCAGTACTTC. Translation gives CASSLVLGGETQYF.

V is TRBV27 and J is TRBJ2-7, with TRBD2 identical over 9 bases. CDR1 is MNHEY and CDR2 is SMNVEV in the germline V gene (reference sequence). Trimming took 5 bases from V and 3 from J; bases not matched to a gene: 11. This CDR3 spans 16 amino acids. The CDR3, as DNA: TGTGCCAGCAGTCCTCAGGGCGGGAGGGCCCTCTACGAGCAGTACTTC. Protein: CASSPQGGRALYEQYF.

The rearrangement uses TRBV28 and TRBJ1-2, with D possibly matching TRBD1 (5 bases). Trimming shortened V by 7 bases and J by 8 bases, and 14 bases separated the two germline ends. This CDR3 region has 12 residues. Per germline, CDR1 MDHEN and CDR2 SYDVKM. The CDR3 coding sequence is TGTGCCAGCACCAGCGCAGGGAAGGGCTACACCTTC. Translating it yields CASTSAGKGYTF.